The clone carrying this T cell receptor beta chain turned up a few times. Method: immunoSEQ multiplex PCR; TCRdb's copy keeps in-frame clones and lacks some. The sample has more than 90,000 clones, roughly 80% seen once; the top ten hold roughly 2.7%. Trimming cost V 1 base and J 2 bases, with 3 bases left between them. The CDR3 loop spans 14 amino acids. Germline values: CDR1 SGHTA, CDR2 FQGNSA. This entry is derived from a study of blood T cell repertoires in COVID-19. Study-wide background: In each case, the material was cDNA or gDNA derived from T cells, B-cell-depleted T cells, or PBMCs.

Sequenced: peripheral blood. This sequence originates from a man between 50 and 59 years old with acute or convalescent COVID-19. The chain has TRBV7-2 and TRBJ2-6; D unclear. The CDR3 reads CASSLGAGANVLTF. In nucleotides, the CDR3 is TGTGCCAGCAGCTTAGGCGCTGGGGCCAACGTCCTGACTTTC.